This T cell receptor (beta chain) came from a study of T cell repertoires in cytomegalovirus infection. About the research overall: Researchers turned to recently identified HLA-C-restricted CMV epitopes as well as well-studied HLA-B-restricted ones. Matching HLA type, along with CMV infection, was indicated by public TCR beta signatures. Whole-study results and caveats: Pooled public TCR beta family frequency picked out CMV carriers with the relevant HLA.

This clonotype showed up just a few times. Its target is unknown. Germline loops: CDR1 ENHRY, CDR2 SYGVKD. This CDR3 region has 15 residues. V was cut by 2 bases and J by 4 bases, with 12 bases left in between. TCRdb independently ran MiXCR on the reads; one entry per CDR3 protein. The data show approximately 770,000 distinct CDR3 sequences, almost 30% seen once. The genes are TRBV10-3 and TRBJ2-1; D might be TRBD1 or TRBD2, each matching 5 bases. This TCR came from a human donor in good health (CMV status not recorded). Some clones in this sample may be carry-over from other donors' samples. Specimen: cultured CD8+ T cells from PBMCs, collected from culture after CMV antigen stimulation. The CDR3 region is CAISERSGTYNEQFF. The CDR3, as DNA: TGTGCCATCAGTGAGCGGTCAGGGACGTACAATGAGCAGTTCTTC.